One T cell receptor beta chain is described in this entry. The count of this clone is one. What antigen it recognizes has not been identified. No much larger clone is present one base from it, and per-base qualities are unavailable. Library prep was done by the immunoSEQ multiplex PCR assay. TCRdb took this table from immuneACCESS and kept in-frame rearrangements with V and J called. Such tables lack part of the clones; where checked against another copy, unresolved V genes explain under half of the gap, and the rest is unexplained. For this sample there are about 59,000 clones; roughly 95% appear just once. Jointly, the top ten make up roughly 0.4% of the sample. The data derive from a study of T cell changes during pregnancy in multiple sclerosis (dated by TCRdb to between 2017 and 2020). Concerning the study at large: The study examined how the T cell repertoire changed over the course of pregnancy in women with multiple sclerosis.

From a lookup of the germline V gene, CDR1 and CDR2 are KGHSH and LQKENI. V is cut by 3 bases and J by 3 bases, and the space between the germline ends is 11 bases. The CDR3, cysteine through phenylalanine, is 14 amino acids long. Only the CDR3 DNA is retained, 42 bases long and in frame from the first base. The sequence derives from a female donor with multiple sclerosis, enrolled in a pregnancy study. Sequenced material: CD4+ T cells from peripheral blood mononuclear cells, taken before pregnancy. The rearranged chain carries TRBV18 and TRBJ1-1; TRBD1 is a weak D gene call, 6 bases matching. The nucleotide sequence is TGTGCCAGCTCACCGCAGGGGCAGGACACTGAAGCTTTCTTT. Protein translation: CASSPQGQDTEAFF.